This T cell receptor beta chain was sequenced for a study of shared clonotypes between healthy human individuals. Study-wide background: A couple of female and a few male donors aged 18 to 49 were enrolled. Points from the study as a whole: Naive CD4 clonotype sharing across several donors was about 5%. Naive subsets generally had larger estimated richness than memory subsets.

The CDR3 length is 17 residues. The V segment lost 3 bases and the J segment 5 bases; nucleotides outside the gene matches: 13. Germline V lookup: CDR1 SGHTA, CDR2 FQGNSA. Authors' methods: Quality scores were absent from the junction-only immunoSEQ sequences, so filtering differed. Only in-frame clones appear in the TCRdb table, and some are missing; sequencing was by immunoSEQ multiplex PCR. V and J calls and clone size are given by that table; D and trimming were obtained from the DNA. The sample contains about 1.1 million clones, about four fifths of which appear only once. About this clone: Its specificity is not known.

The TCR comes from a man younger than 35 in good health. Some clones in this sample may be carry-over from other donors' samples. Sequences were obtained from memory CD4+ T cells from PBMCs. The sample's subset: CD45RA-negative fraction. The V and J genes are TRBV7-2 and TRBJ2-7; 10 nucleotides match TRBD2. Here the CDR3 DNA reads TGTGCCAGCAGCTTCTCTGTTGGGAGCGGGAGGGTGAACGAGCAGTACTTC. Translated, it gives CASSFSVGSGRVNEQYF.